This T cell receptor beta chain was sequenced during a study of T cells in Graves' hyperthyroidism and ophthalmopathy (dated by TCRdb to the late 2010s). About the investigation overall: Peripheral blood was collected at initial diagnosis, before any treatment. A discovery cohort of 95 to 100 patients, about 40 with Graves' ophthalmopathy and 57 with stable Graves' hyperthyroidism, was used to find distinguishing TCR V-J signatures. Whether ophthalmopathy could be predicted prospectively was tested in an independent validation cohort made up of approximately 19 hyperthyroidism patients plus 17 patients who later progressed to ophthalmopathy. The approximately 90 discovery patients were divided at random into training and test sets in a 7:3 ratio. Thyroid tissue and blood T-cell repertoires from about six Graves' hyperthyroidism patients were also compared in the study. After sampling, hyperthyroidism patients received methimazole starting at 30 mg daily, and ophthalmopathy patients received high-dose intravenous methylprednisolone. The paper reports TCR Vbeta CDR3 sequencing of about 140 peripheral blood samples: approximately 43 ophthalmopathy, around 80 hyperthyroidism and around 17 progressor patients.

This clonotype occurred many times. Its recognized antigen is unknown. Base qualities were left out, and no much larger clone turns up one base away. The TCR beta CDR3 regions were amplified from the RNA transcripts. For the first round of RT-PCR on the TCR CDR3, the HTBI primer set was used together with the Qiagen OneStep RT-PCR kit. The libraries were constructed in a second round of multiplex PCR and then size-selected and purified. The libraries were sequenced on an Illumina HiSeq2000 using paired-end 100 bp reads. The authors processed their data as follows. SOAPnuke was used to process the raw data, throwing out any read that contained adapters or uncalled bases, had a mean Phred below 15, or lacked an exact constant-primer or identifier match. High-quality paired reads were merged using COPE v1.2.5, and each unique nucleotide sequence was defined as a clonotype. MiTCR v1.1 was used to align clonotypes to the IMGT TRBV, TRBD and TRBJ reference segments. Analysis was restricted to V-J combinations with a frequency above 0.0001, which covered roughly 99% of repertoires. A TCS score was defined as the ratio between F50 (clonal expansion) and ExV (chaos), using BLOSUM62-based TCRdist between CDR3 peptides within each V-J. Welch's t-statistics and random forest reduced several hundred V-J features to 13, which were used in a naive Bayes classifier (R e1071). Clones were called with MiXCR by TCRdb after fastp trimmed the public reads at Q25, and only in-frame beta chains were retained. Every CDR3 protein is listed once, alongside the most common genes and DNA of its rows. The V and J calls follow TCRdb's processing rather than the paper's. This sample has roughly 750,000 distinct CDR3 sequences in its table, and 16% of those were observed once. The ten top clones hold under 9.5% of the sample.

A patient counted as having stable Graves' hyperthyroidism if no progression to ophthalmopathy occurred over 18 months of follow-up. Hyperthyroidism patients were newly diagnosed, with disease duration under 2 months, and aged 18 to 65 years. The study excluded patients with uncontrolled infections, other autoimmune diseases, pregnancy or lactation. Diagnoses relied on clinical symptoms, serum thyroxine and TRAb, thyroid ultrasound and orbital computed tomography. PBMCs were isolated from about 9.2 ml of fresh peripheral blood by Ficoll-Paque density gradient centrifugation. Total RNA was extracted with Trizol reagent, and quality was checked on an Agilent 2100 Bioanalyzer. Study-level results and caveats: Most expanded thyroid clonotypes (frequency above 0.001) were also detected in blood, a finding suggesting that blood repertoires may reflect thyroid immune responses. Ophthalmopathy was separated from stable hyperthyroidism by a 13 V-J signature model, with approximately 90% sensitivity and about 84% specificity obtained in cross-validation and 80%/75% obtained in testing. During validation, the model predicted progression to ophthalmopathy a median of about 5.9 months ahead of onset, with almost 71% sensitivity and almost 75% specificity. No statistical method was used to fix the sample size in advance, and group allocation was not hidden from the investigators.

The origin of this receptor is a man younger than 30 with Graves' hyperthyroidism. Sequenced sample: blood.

This receptor has the CDR3 CASSPRARTDTQYF. The nucleotide sequence is given as TGTGCCAGCAGTCCACGGGCTCGCACAGATACGCAGTATTTT. Recombination connected TRBV28 to TRBJ2-3; the D gene cannot be named for sure. The CDR3, cysteine through phenylalanine, is 14 amino acids long. Just CDR3 DNA is preserved here, 42 bases in frame from base 1. From the germline V gene, CDR1 is MDHEN and CDR2 is SYDVKM. Between the V and J ends, shortened by 5 bases and 1 base respectively, the junction contains 10 bases.